A selection of T cell receptor beta chains follows, all from one sample in a study of blood T cell repertoires in COVID-19. TCRdb's copy holds only in-frame clones and misses some; the assay was immunoSEQ multiplex PCR. There are approximately 55,000 clones in the sample; 80% to 85% occur only once, and about 20% lies in the top ten. Input material: peripheral blood. These TCRs come from a man aged 25-40 years with COVID-19, enrolled during active disease. Each CDR3 is given with its conserved first and last residue. The D gene is left open where the match is weak. Some rows mark clone size as missing; the rest say once, few, many or name a class of expanded clone.

v_gene	j_gene	abundance	d_gene	CDR3aa	CDR3nt
TRBV28	TRBJ2-1	NA	NA	CASSRGTSYNEQFF	TGTGCCAGCAGCCGCGGTACGTCCTACAATGAGCAGTTCTTC
TRBV7-8	TRBJ2-1	NA	NA	CASSLVFQGLLYNEQFF	TGTGCCAGCAGCTTAGTTTTTCAGGGACTGCTATACAATGAGCAGTTCTTC
TRBV7-3	TRBJ1-1	NA	NA	CASSLQVNTEAFF	TGTGCCAGCAGCTTACAGGTGAACACTGAAGCTTTCTTT
TRBV6-5	TRBJ1-1	NA	NA	CASSSYRDDPEAFF	TGTGCCAGCAGTTCTTACAGGGACGACCCTGAAGCTTTCTTT
TRBV2	TRBJ2-1	once	NA	CASSEIETGIQFF	TGTGCCAGCAGTGAAATCGAGACAGGTATCCAGTTCTTC
TRBV6-5	TRBJ2-7	few	TRBD2	CASTLTSGTTYEQYF	TGTGCCAGCACCTTGACTAGCGGTACCACCTACGAGCAGTACTTC
TRBV5-1	TRBJ2-5	NA	NA	CASSFPERLQETQYF	TGCGCCAGCAGCTTTCCCGAGCGGTTACAAGAGACCCAGTACTTC
TRBV19	TRBJ2-2	NA	NA	CASSIGGNTGELFF	TGTGCCAGTAGTATCGGCGGGAACACCGGGGAGCTGTTTTTT
TRBV19	TRBJ2-6	NA	TRBD1	CASNSDRGHSGANVLTF	TGTGCCAGTAATTCAGACAGGGGGCATTCTGGGGCCAACGTCCTGACTTTC
TRBV19	TRBJ2-2	few	NA	CASWGAGELFF	TGTGCCAGTTGGGGGGCCGGGGAGCTGTTTTTT
TRBV7-8	TRBJ2-1	few	TRBD2	CASSSWGGGENNEQFF	TGTGCCAGCAGCTCCTGGGGCGGGGGGGAGAACAATGAGCAGTTCTTC
TRBV19	TRBJ1-4	NA	TRBD1	CASRLTGAEKLFF	TGTGCCAGTAGATTGACAGGGGCTGAAAAACTGTTTTTT
TRBV14	TRBJ1-6	NA	NA	CASSEASQGHSPLHF	TGTGCCAGCAGCGAAGCGTCCCAGGGTCATTCACCCCTCCACTTT
TRBV3-1/TRBV3-2	TRBJ1-2	NA	NA	CASSQVQNYGYTF	TGTGCCAGCAGCCAAGTACAGAACTATGGCTACACCTTC
TRBV19	TRBJ1-2	NA	TRBD1	CASSREAGQLYGYTF	TGTGCCAGTAGCAGGGAGGCGGGACAGCTCTATGGCTACACCTTC
TRBV5-4	TRBJ2-7	NA	NA	CASSNRGTAYEQYF	TGTGCCAGCAGCAACCGGGGGACGGCCTACGAGCAGTACTTC